This entry lists 27 T cell receptor beta chains sequenced from one sample in a study of Ad26.COV2.S vaccination and SARS-CoV-2 variants. Clones were sequenced by immunoSEQ multiplex PCR, and TCRdb holds only the in-frame ones, with some missing. The profile shows about 400,000 clones, more than 75% of them singletons. Treatment given: about 20 received Ad26.COV2.S at low or high dose, single or two shots; several received placebo; per-sample allocation not given. Day 63 after the first vaccine or placebo injection was the time point for sampling. The specimen comprised peripheral blood, sampled in a trial of Ad26.COV2.S vaccine versus placebo. The receptors were gathered from a person aged 18-65 years who received the Ad26.COV2.S COVID-19 vaccine or a placebo.

The chain is built from TRBV18 and TRBJ1-1, with no clear D. Germline CDR1 is KGHSH and CDR2 is LQKENI. Trimming took 2 bases from V and 4 from J, leaving 11 bases between them. The CDR3 extends over 14 amino acids. The CDR3 DNA is TGTGCCAGCTCACCAGTACCTGGAACCACTGAAGCTTTCTTT. Its translation is CASSPVPGTTEAFF.

J is TRBJ1-2 and V is TRBV21-1. TRBV21-1 is a pseudogene. The CDR3 length is 14 residues. The CDR3 region is CASSSQCGNYGYTF. DNA of the CDR3: TGTGCCAGCAGCAGCCAGTGCGGGAACTATGGCTACACCTTC.

V and J are TRBV10-3 and TRBJ2-3; TRBD2 aligns across 10 bases. This CDR3 contains 14 residues. Trimming at V came to 6 bases and at J to 5 bases, leaving 5 bases not matched to a gene. Germline loops: CDR1 ENHRY, CDR2 SYGVKD. CDR3 in amino acids: CAISSSGGEDTQYF. The CDR3 coding sequence is TGTGCCATCAGCTCTAGCGGGGGCGAAGATACGCAGTATTTT.

The rearrangement uses TRBV27 and TRBJ2-7; D gene uncertain. The CDR3 runs 14 residues. CDR1 is MNHEY, CDR2 SMNVEV, per germline (reference sequence). The V end was cut by 3 bases, the J end by 1 base, with 10 bases between. For the CDR3, the DNA is TGTGCCAGCAGTTTTTTAGGCAGTTCCTACGAGCAGTACTTC. The encoded protein is CASSFLGSSYEQYF.

The rearrangement uses TRBV27 and TRBJ2-7, with D maybe TRBD1 (6 bases). The CDR3 consists of 15 residues. V dropped 3 bases and J dropped 0 bases, with 12 bases sitting between them. Germline loops: CDR1 MNHEY, CDR2 SMNVEV (reference sequence). As DNA, the CDR3 is TGTGCCAGCAGTTTCCCAGGGGCTCCCTCCTACGAGCAGTACTTC. It yields the protein CASSFPGAPSYEQYF.

This sequence joins TRBV9 and TRBJ2-5; TRBD2 agrees at 8 bases. Germline-derived CDR1 and CDR2 are SGDLS and YYNGEE. Losses at the gene ends were 0 bases for V and 5 bases for J; bases not matched to a gene: 9. The CDR3 is made up of 16 amino acids. The CDR3 DNA sequence: TGTGCCAGCAGCGTAGATGAACTAGCGGTTAGGGAGACCCAGTACTTC. It is translated as CASSVDELAVRETQYF.

The gene calls are TRBV18 and TRBJ1-2, with TRBD1 matching over 8 bases. There are 17 residues in the CDR3. The V segment lost 2 bases and the J segment 3 bases; nucleotides outside the gene matches: 11. Germline V gene data show CDR1 as KGHSH and CDR2 as LQKENI. CDR3 sequence reads: CASSPRQLTGDYYGYTF. CDR3 in DNA: TGTGCCAGCTCACCAAGACAACTGACAGGGGACTACTATGGCTACACCTTC.

This chain connects TRBV5-6 to TRBJ2-7; tentative D call: TRBD2 (6 bases). This CDR3 has 15 residues. Trimming pared 0 bases from V and 9 bases from J, leaving 19 bases between. Germline loops: CDR1 SGHDT, CDR2 YYEEEE. CDR3 sequence reads: CASSLAGGVFGGQYF. For the CDR3, the DNA is TGTGCCAGCAGCTTGGCCGGGGGTGTATTCGGCGGGCAGTACTTC.

V and J are TRBV6-2 or TRBV6-3 and TRBJ2-7; TRBD1 is a possible D gene (6 bases). Trimming removed 5 bases at V and 2 bases at J, with 16 bases between. Germline V lookup: CDR1 MNHEY, CDR2 SVGEGT. This CDR3 is built from 15 residues. The CDR3 DNA is TGTGCCAGCAGTACTCTAACAGGGTATGCCTACGAGCAGTACTTC. Amino acids: CASSTLTGYAYEQYF.

This sequence joins TRBV28 and TRBJ1-4; a weak D match, TRBD1 (5 bases). Germline CDR1 and CDR2: MDHEN and SYDVKM. V lost 2 bases, J lost 2 bases, and 12 bases lay in between. The CDR3 spans 16 residues. The CDR3: CASSLKGQLTNEKLFF. As DNA, the CDR3 is TGTGCCAGCAGTTTAAAGGGGCAACTTACTAATGAAAAACTGTTTTTT.

The chain links TRBV19 to TRBJ1-5, with TRBD1 matching 8 bases. Germline CDR1 is LNHDA and CDR2 is SQIVND (reference sequence). The length of the CDR3 is 15 residues. V was clipped by 5 bases and J by 0 bases; unmatched bases: 3. The CDR3: CASSEQGDSNQPQHF. The CDR3 DNA reads TGTGCCAGTAGTGAACAGGGGGATAGCAATCAGCCCCAGCATTTT.

The chain couples TRBV10-3 to TRBJ1-6; no clear D. Germline loops: CDR1 ENHRY, CDR2 SYGVKD. Trimming stripped 7 bases from V and 4 bases from J, with 11 bases between. The CDR3 has 14 residues. The CDR3: CAIKGTEYNSPLHF. CDR3 coding DNA: TGTGCCATCAAAGGCACAGAGTATAATTCACCCCTCCACTTT.

The J gene is TRBJ2-5, the V gene TRBV29-1; D is possibly TRBD2 (6 bases). This CDR3 has 14 amino acids. Trimming left V 6 bases short and J 5 bases short, with 19 bases between. CDR1 is SQVTM, CDR2 ANQGSEA, per germline. CDR3 sequence (DNA): TGCAGCGTGGTACGGGCGGGGCTGGGGGAGACCCAGTACTTC. It yields the protein CSVVRAGLGETQYF. Full variable domain (missing parts from reference TRBV29-1 and TRBJ2-5): SAVISQKPSRDICQRGTSLTIQCQVDSQVTMMFWYRQQPGQSLTLIATANQGSEATYESGFVIDKFPISRPNLTFSTLTVSNMSPEDSSIYLCSVVRAGLGETQYFGPGTRLLVL.

The V gene is TRBV14, the J gene TRBJ2-3, with 7 bases aligning to TRBD1. The germline V gene has CDR1 SGHDN and CDR2 FVKESK. The trim removed 3 bases at V and 2 bases at J, leaving 11 bases unmatched. The CDR3 is made up of 17 amino acids. This chain's CDR3 is CASSQEQGPRYTDTQYF. For the CDR3, the DNA is TGTGCCAGCAGCCAGGAACAGGGGCCCCGGTACACAGATACGCAGTATTTT.

In this sample, this clone turned up a few times. V and J are TRBV7-9 and TRBJ2-2, with D perhaps matching TRBD1 or TRBD2 (6 bases each). Germline CDR1 is SEHNR and CDR2 is FQNEAQ (reference sequence). V gave up 1 base and J gave up 3 bases, with 15 bases separating them. The CDR3 runs to 17 residues. The CDR3 DNA follows: TGTGCCAGCAGCTTAGGGGGGGCACAGGGAGACACCGGGGAGCTGTTTTTT. This encodes CASSLGGAQGDTGELFF.

The chain employs TRBV6-6 and TRBJ2-3; TRBD1 is a possible D gene (6 bases). Trimming took 8 bases from V and 2 from J, leaving 14 bases between them. The CDR3 length is 14 residues. Germline V CDR1 and CDR2: MNHNY, SVGAGI (reference sequence). CDR3 protein: CASRARGNTDTQYF. CDR3 sequence (DNA): TGTGCCAGCCGCGCGAGGGGGAACACAGATACGCAGTATTTT.

This chain connects TRBV5-8 to TRBJ1-5; perhaps TRBD1 as D (6 bases). The CDR3 contains 14 residues. From germline, CDR1 is SGHTS and CDR2 YDEGEE. Trimming stripped 2 bases from V and 3 bases from J, with 9 bases between. CDR3 region: CASSFRGNNQPQHF. The CDR3 region has the DNA TGTGCCAGCAGCTTTAGGGGGAACAATCAGCCCCAGCATTTT.

The CDR3 bases are TGTGCCAGCAGTTTAGGACAGGGGGCGTTTACTGAAGCTTTCTTT. Translated, it gives CASSLGQGAFTEAFF. The chain employs TRBV27 and TRBJ1-1; 11 positions agree with TRBD1. CDR3 length equals 15 residues. The V and J ends lost 2 bases and 5 bases, in that order; junction bases with no gene match: 4. Germline lookup yields CDR1 MNHEY and CDR2 SMNVEV (reference sequence).

The chain links TRBV28 to TRBJ1-1; D unresolved. Trimming stripped 5 bases from V and 11 bases from J, with 15 bases between. CDR3 length: 12 amino acids. Germline V gene lookup returns CDR1 MDHEN and CDR2 SYDVKM. The CDR3 DNA is TGTGCCAGCAGTCCACGGCCGGGAGGCGCTTTCTTT. Amino acid sequence: CASSPRPGGAFF.

The chain employs TRBV25-1 and TRBJ1-4; TRBD1 agrees at 8 bases. The CDR3 covers 14 residues. Germline V gene sequence: CDR1 MGHDK, CDR2 SYGVNS. V shed 5 bases, J shed 8 bases, and the junction held 7 bases outside the gene matches. DNA of the CDR3: TGTGCCAGCAGTACCTTCCGACAGGGGGAAAAACTGTTTTTT. Its protein is CASSTFRQGEKLFF.

This sequence joins TRBV6-2 or TRBV6-3 and TRBJ2-2; TRBD2 might be the D (6 bases). CDR3 size: 16 residues. Looked up from germline, CDR1 is MNHEY and CDR2 is SVGEGT. Trimming removed 2 bases from V and 2 bases from J, with 12 bases in between. In DNA, the CDR3 is TGTGCCAGCAGTTACCCAAGGACTATTAACACCGGGGAGCTGTTTTTT. Translation: CASSYPRTINTGELFF.

The genes are TRBV4-1 and TRBJ2-7; 9 positions agree with TRBD2. Trimming cost V 5 bases and J 1 base; bases outside gene matches: 9. Germline loops: CDR1 MGHRA, CDR2 YSYEKL. This CDR3 contains 16 residues. DNA for the CDR3: TGCGCCAGCAGCTACCAAGCGGGGGGCTCATCCTACGAGCAGTACTTC. Amino acids: CASSYQAGGSSYEQYF.

The chain is built from TRBV7-9 and TRBJ1-4; D unresolved. V shed 1 base and J shed 7 bases, with 10 bases lying between them. The CDR3 is 14 residues long. CDR1 is SEHNR and CDR2 is FQNEAQ in the germline V gene (reference sequence). CDR3 coding DNA: TGTGCCAGCAGCTTAGGGACCTCCAGTGAAAAACTGTTTTTT. Translating it yields CASSLGTSSEKLFF.

The rearrangement links TRBV7-3 to TRBJ2-1; no clear D. Trimming took 4 bases from V and 0 from J, leaving 4 bases between them. The CDR3 covers 13 residues. Germline V gives CDR1 SGHTA, CDR2 FQGTGA. The CDR3 is CASSYSSYNEQFF. As DNA, the CDR3 is TGTGCCAGCAGCTACAGCTCCTACAATGAGCAGTTCTTC.

The gene calls are TRBV18 and TRBJ2-2; tentative D call: TRBD1 (5 bases). This CDR3 is built from 12 residues. V gave up 2 bases and J gave up 13 bases, with 11 bases separating them. Per the germline V gene, CDR1 is KGHSH and CDR2 is LQKENI. DNA of the CDR3: TGTGCCAGCTCACCAGGGCAGGGAAGGCTGTTTTTT. Amino acid sequence: CASSPGQGRLFF.

V gene TRBV4-1 combines with J gene TRBJ2-1; the match to TRBD1 covers 7 bases. The CDR3 contains 15 residues. From germline, CDR1 is MGHRA and CDR2 YSYEKL. V shed 3 bases, J shed 3 bases, and the junction held 5 bases outside the gene matches. CDR3 DNA sequence: TGCGCCAGCAGCCAGGGGACAGCGTACTACAATGAGCAGTTCTTC. This gives the protein CASSQGTAYYNEQFF.

This clone came up once. The V and J genes are TRBV4-3 and TRBJ2-2; TRBD1 agrees at 8 bases. The V gene's germline CDR1 is LGHNA and CDR2 YSLEER. With 0 bases clipped from V and 4 bases from J, the junction kept 7 bases outside the gene matches. The CDR3 runs 17 residues. This CDR3 reads CASSQDTAGGFTGELFF. CDR3 bases: TGCGCCAGCAGCCAAGATACGGCAGGGGGCTTCACCGGGGAGCTGTTTTTT.